The 24 T cell receptor beta chains reported below all come from one sample, sequenced in a study of T cells after yellow fever vaccination. TCRdb reanalysed the 5' RACE reads using MiXCR and keeps one entry per CDR3 protein. The table has under 200,000 distinct CDR3 sequences, around 7.3% seen once; the top ten hold more than 2%. The source material was CD4+ T cells sorted from PBMCs, sampled about 5 days after the first yellow fever vaccination. The origin of the receptors is a young man who received the YFV17D yellow fever vaccine.

This chain uses TRBV20-1 with TRBJ1-2, with a weak D call TRBD1 (5 bases). V was pared by 4 bases and J by 2 bases, with 20 bases between. The CDR3 sequence is 16 residues long. CDR1 and CDR2 from the germline V gene are DFQATT and SNEGSKA (reference sequence). CDR3 residues: CSATLPGPHANYGYTF. The CDR3, as DNA: TGCAGTGCTACCCTGCCGGGACCCCATGCGAACTATGGCTACACCTTC.

This clonotype showed up many times. The chain joins TRBV7-9 to TRBJ1-6; no clear D. V lost 1 base, J lost 10 bases, and 8 bases lay in between. The CDR3 loop spans 13 amino acids. Germline V gives CDR1 SEHNR, CDR2 FQNEAQ (reference sequence). The CDR3, as DNA: TGTGCCAGCAGCTTAGACGGGTTCTCACCCCTCCACTTT. Translation gives CASSLDGFSPLHF.

This clonotype was detected a few times. Here the CDR3 DNA reads TGCGCCAGCAGTGAGCAGCATTATAGCAATCAGCCCCAGCATTTT. Translation: CASSEQHYSNQPQHF. The chain combines TRBV10-1 with TRBJ1-5; D unclear. CDR1 and CDR2 from the germline V gene are WNHNN and SYGVQD (reference sequence). CDR3 size: 15 residues. V shed 2 bases and J shed 0 bases, with 8 bases lying between them.

This clonotype showed up just a few times. The V call is TRBV7-2, the J call TRBJ1-1; 8 bases map to TRBD1. Germline V lookup: CDR1 SGHTA, CDR2 FQGNSA. The CDR3 runs to 15 residues. The trim removed 2 bases at V and 4 bases at J, leaving 6 bases unmatched. CDR3: CASSLNRGAGTEAFF. The CDR3 DNA sequence: TGTGCCAGCAGCTTAAACAGGGGGGCCGGCACTGAAGCTTTCTTT. The variable domain in full, completed from reference TRBV7-2 and TRBJ1-1, reads GAGVSQSPSNKVTEKGKDVELRCDPISGHTALYWYRQSLGQGLEFLIYFQGNSAPDKSGLPSDRFSAERTGGSVSTLTIQRTQQEDSAVYLCASSLNRGAGTEAFFGQGTRLTVV.

DNA of the CDR3: TGTGCCAGCAGCATCAGACAGGGGGCTGGCTATGGCTACACCTTC. It codes for CASSIRQGAGYGYTF. This chain uses TRBV12-3 or TRBV12-4 with TRBJ1-2; TRBD1 aligns across 10 bases. V was pared by 6 bases and J by 4 bases, with 8 bases of the junction left unmatched. The CDR3 sequence is 15 residues long.

The rearrangement joins TRBV18 to TRBJ2-3; 12 bases align to TRBD2. With 2 bases clipped from V and 3 bases from J, the junction kept 6 bases outside the gene matches. The germline V gene encodes CDR1 KGHSH and CDR2 LQKENI. The CDR3 runs 17 residues. The CDR3 sequence is CASSPMASGGATDTQYF. CDR3 in DNA: TGTGCCAGCTCACCAATGGCTAGCGGGGGGGCGACAGATACGCAGTATTTT.

In regard to this clonotype: A much larger clone lies a single base off, so this may be a read error. The chain has TRBV4-3 and TRBJ2-3; D ambiguous. This CDR3 is 15 amino acids long. In germline, CDR1 is LGHNA, CDR2 YSLEER. The CDR3 region is CACSQEPSRVDTQYF. In nucleotides, the CDR3 is TGCGCCTGCAGCCAAGAACCCAGTAGGGTAGATACGCAGTATTTT.

This clonotype was observed a handful of times. This rearrangement joins TRBV11-1 to TRBJ1-3; tentatively, D is TRBD1 (6 bases). The CDR3 extends over 19 amino acids. Trimming left V 2 bases short and J 0 bases short, with 20 bases between. Germline V gene data show CDR1 as SGHAT and CDR2 as FQDESV (reference sequence). The CDR3 loop is CASSLSGQQYRISGNTIYF. For the CDR3, the DNA is TGTGCCAGCAGCTTAAGTGGACAGCAATATCGAATCTCTGGAAACACCATATATTTT.

At least ten counts were recorded for this clonotype. The chain is built from TRBV30 and TRBJ1-1, with no clear D. CDR1 is GTSNPN and CDR2 is SVGIG in the germline V gene (reference sequence). Trimming removed 4 bases at V and 5 bases at J, with 14 bases between. This CDR3 contains 13 residues. The CDR3 protein is CAWTRSGGTEAFF. CDR3 nucleotide sequence: TGTGCCTGGACTCGGTCAGGCGGAACTGAAGCTTTCTTT.

About this clonotype itself: This could be a read error, since a much larger clone is one nucleotide away. This sequence joins TRBV7-3 and TRBJ2-3, with 15 bases matching TRBD2. Per germline, CDR1 SGHTA and CDR2 FQGTGA. The length of the CDR3 is 16 residues. The CDR3 region is CANSRTSGGDTDTQYF. The CDR3 nucleotides read TGTGCCAACAGCCGGACTAGCGGGGGGGACACAGATACGCAGTATTTT.

About this clonotype itself: A much bigger clone sits one base away, suggesting this may be a read error. This chain uses TRBV20-1 with TRBJ2-1; D is perhaps TRBD2 (5 bases). The ends were cut back, 5 bases at V and 12 bases at J, with 14 bases in the middle. CDR1 and CDR2 (germline): DFQATT, SNEGSKA (reference sequence). This CDR3 is built from 11 residues. DNA for the CDR3: TGCAGTGCTCTAGGAATCGAGGGGCAGTTCTTC. This codes for CSALGIEGQFF.

CDR3 region: CATRMGDRGSPNSYEQYF. The DNA of the CDR3 is TGTGCCACCAGGATGGGGGACAGGGGATCCCCCAACTCCTACGAGCAGTACTTC. The V gene is TRBV24-1, the J gene TRBJ2-7; 10 bases line up with TRBD1. The germline V gene has CDR1 KGHDR and CDR2 SFDVKD. The J segment lost 0 bases and the V segment lost 7 bases, leaving 14 bases of the junction unmatched. The CDR3 is 18 residues long.

The V and J genes are TRBV7-2 and TRBJ2-6, with D perhaps given as TRBD1 or TRBD2 (5 bases each). With 5 bases removed from V and 2 bases from J, the gap between germline ends came to 16 bases. The CDR3 runs to 17 residues. The V gene's germline CDR1 is SGHTA and CDR2 FQGNSA. The CDR3 DNA follows: TGTGCCAGCAGCGGGCTGGGGGTATCGGCTGGGGCCAACGTCCTGACTTTC. Translation gives CASSGLGVSAGANVLTF.

About this clonotype: A read error may account for a junction end that differs from germline. V usage is TRBV18 and J usage is TRBJ2-5, with D possibly matching TRBD1 (5 bases). CDR1 and CDR2 (germline): KGHSH, LQKENI. This CDR3 has 13 amino acids. In nucleotides, the CDR3 is TGTGCCAGCTCACCACCGGGGCAAGGGACCCAGTACTTC. Residues: CASSPPGQGTQYF. The full variable domain, in which reference TRBV18 and TRBJ2-5 provide the parts outside the CDR3, is NAGVMQNPRHLVRRRGQEARLRCSPMKGHSHVYWYRQLPEEGLKFMVYLQKENIIDESGMPKERFSAEFPKEGPSILRIQQVVRGDSAAYFCASSPPGQGTQYFGPGTRLLVL.

This sequence joins TRBV7-8 and TRBJ2-7; a possible D gene is TRBD1 (5 bases). V was shortened by 10 bases and J by 5 bases, with 21 bases between the two germline ends. Germline V lookup: CDR1 SGHVS, CDR2 FQNEAQ. This CDR3 is 14 amino acids long. The CDR3 DNA sequence: TGTGCCACAGGGAAAGAGTCTGGTTACGACGAGCAGTACTTC. Translation gives CATGKESGYDEQYF.

The rearrangement uses TRBV5-6 and TRBJ2-5, with D hard to call. CDR1 and CDR2 from the germline V gene are SGHDT and YYEEEE. The CDR3 covers 14 residues. Trimming removed 9 bases at V and 4 bases at J, with 19 bases between. The CDR3: CAIRSGLFRETQYF. CDR3 DNA sequence: TGTGCCATCCGCTCCGGGCTCTTCCGAGAGACCCAGTACTTC. The full variable domain, its missing parts supplied by reference TRBV5-6 and TRBJ2-5, is DAGVTQSPTHLIKTRGQQVTLRCSPKSGHDTVSWYQQALGQGPQFIFQYYEEEERQRGNFPDRFSGHQFPNYSSELNVNALLLGDSALYLCAIRSGLFRETQYFGPGTRLLVL.

The chain links TRBV29-1 to TRBJ1-2; D perhaps matches TRBD1 (5 bases). Germline V gene sequence: CDR1 SQVTM, CDR2 ANQGSEA. The CDR3 runs to 14 residues. V dropped 7 bases and J dropped 2 bases, with 17 bases sitting between them. The CDR3: CSALTEGNNYGYTF. The CDR3, as DNA: TGCAGCGCATTGACAGAAGGGAACAACTATGGCTACACCTTC.

This clonotype was counted between two and nine times. This chain connects TRBV7-2 to TRBJ1-6; no clear D gene. This CDR3 comprises 14 residues. Trimming removed 6 bases from V and 9 bases from J, with 15 bases in between. The germline CDR1 and CDR2 sequences are SGHTA and FQGNSA. The CDR3 reads CASRRQKEGSPLHF. Written as DNA, the CDR3 is TGTGCCAGCAGACGGCAGAAGGAGGGTTCACCCCTCCACTTT. Supplemented by reference TRBV7-2 and TRBJ1-6, the full variable domain reads GAGVSQSPSNKVTEKGKDVELRCDPISGHTALYWYRQSLGQGLEFLIYFQGNSAPDKSGLPSDRFSAERTGGSVSTLTIQRTQQEDSAVYLCASRRQKEGSPLHFGNGTRLTVT.

This clonotype was seen at least ten times. The chain combines TRBV29-1 with TRBJ2-3; 9 bases are shared with TRBD2. CDR1 and CDR2 (germline): SQVTM, ANQGSEA. J was trimmed by 4 bases and V by 4 bases; bases with no gene match: 6. CDR3 length equals 14 residues. Here the CDR3 reads CSVGSSGGSDTQYF. The CDR3 DNA is TGCAGCGTTGGGAGTAGCGGGGGTTCAGATACGCAGTATTTT.

The table lists this clonotype with many counts. The chain is built from TRBV2 and TRBJ2-3, with D unclear. This CDR3 region has 14 residues. CDR1 and CDR2 from the germline V gene are SNHLY and FYNNEI. The V gene lost 6 bases and the J gene lost 2 bases, with 12 bases spanning the gap. The CDR3 DNA reads TGTGCCAGCAGCTCCCGTGGGATCACAGATACGCAGTATTTT. It is translated as CASSSRGITDTQYF.

With regard to this clonotype: Since a much larger clone is just one base distant, this may be a read error. The genes are TRBV7-3 and TRBJ2-5; unclear D gene. The CDR3 consists of 14 residues. Trimming stripped 3 bases from V and 5 bases from J, with 13 bases between. Per the germline V gene, CDR1 is SGHTA and CDR2 is FQGTGA. DNA for the CDR3: TGTGCCAGCAGCTTGGATGGCCCCCGCGAGACCCAGTACTTC. It translates to CASSLDGPRETQYF.

About this clonotype: This clone may be a read error of a much larger clone one base away. The DNA of the CDR3 is TGCAGTGTCCCCTACCGACTAGCGGGGGAGCTGTTTTTT. This codes for CSVPYRLAGELFF. V usage is TRBV20-1 and J usage is TRBJ2-2, with TRBD2 identical over 8 bases. Germline V gene lookup returns CDR1 DFQATT and CDR2 SNEGSKA (reference sequence). The CDR3 consists of 13 residues. The ends lost 7 bases at V and 8 bases at J; junction bases unmatched: 9.

This clonotype came up many times. This rearrangement joins TRBV30 to TRBJ1-1; D ambiguous. The germline V gene encodes CDR1 GTSNPN and CDR2 SVGIG (reference sequence). The CDR3 has 12 amino acids. Trimming removed 2 bases at V and 7 bases at J, with 11 bases between. This chain's CDR3 is CAWSKQYYEAFF. CDR3 sequence (DNA): TGTGCCTGGAGTAAGCAGTATTATGAAGCTTTCTTT.

The genes are TRBV29-1 and TRBJ2-2, with a weak D call TRBD1 (5 bases). V shed 6 bases and J shed 9 bases, with 17 bases lying between them. CDR1 is SQVTM and CDR2 is ANQGSEA in the germline V gene. The CDR3 runs 13 residues. CDR3 sequence (DNA): TGCAGCGTCAGAAGGCAGGGTATCAGGGAGCTGTTTTTT. Translated, it gives CSVRRQGIRELFF.